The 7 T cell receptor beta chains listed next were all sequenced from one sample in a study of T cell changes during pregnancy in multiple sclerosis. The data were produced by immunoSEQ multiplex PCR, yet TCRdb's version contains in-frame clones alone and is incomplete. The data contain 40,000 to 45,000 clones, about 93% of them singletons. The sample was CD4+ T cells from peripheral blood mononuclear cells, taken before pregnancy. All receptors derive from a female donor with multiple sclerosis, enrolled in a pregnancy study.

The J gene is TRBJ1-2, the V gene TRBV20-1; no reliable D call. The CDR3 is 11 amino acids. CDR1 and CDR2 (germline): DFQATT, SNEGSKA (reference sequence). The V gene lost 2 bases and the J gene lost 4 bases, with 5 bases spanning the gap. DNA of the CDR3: TGCAGTGCTAGACACAGCTATGGCTACACCTTC. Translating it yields CSARHSYGYTF.

DNA for the CDR3: TGTGCCACAAAGACAGGGGCAGGCACCGGGGAGCTGTTTTTT. It yields the protein CATKTGAGTGELFF. The V call is TRBV6-5, the J call TRBJ2-2, with 8 positions matching TRBD1. This CDR3 spans 14 amino acids. The J segment lost 4 bases and the V segment lost 10 bases, leaving 8 bases of the junction unmatched. The germline V gene has CDR1 MNHEY and CDR2 SVGAGI.

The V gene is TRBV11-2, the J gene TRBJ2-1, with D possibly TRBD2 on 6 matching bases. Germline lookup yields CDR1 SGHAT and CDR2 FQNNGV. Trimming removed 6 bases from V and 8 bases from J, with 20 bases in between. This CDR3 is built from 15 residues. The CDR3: CASRTLGTLHDEQFF. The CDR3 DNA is TGTGCCAGCAGAACCCTCGGGACTCTTCACGATGAGCAGTTCTTC.

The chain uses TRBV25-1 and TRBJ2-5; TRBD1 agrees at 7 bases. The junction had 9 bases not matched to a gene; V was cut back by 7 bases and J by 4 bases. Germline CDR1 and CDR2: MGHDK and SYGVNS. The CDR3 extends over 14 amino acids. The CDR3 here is CASTPGQPRETQYF. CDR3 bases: TGTGCCAGCACCCCGGGACAGCCCAGAGAGACCCAGTACTTC.

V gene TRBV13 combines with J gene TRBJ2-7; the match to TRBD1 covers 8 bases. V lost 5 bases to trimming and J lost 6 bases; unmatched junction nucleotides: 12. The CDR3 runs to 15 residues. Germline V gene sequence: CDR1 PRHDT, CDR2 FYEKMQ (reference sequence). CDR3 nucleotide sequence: TGTGCCAGCAGCCTCAGGGGGCGCTTGACCCTCGAGCAGTACTTC. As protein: CASSLRGRLTLEQYF.

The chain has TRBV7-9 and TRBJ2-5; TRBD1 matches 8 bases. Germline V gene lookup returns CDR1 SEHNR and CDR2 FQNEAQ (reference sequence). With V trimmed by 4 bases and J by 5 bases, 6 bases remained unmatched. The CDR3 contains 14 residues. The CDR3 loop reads CASSSTGARETQYF. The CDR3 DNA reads TGTGCCAGCAGCTCGACAGGGGCTCGGGAGACCCAGTACTTC.

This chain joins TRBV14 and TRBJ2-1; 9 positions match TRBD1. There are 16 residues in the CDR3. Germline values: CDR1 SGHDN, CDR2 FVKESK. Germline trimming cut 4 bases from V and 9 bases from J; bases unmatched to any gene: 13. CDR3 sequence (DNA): TGTGCCAGCAGCCCCACCTGGGGGACAGGGAGTCTTGAGCAGTTCTTC. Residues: CASSPTWGTGSLEQFF. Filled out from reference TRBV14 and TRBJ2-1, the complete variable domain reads EAGVTQFPSHSVIEKGQTVTLRCDPISGHDNLYWYRRVMGKEIKFLLHFVKESKQDESGMPNNRFLAERTGGTYSTLKVQPAELEDSGVYFCASSPTWGTGSLEQFFGPGTRLTVL.